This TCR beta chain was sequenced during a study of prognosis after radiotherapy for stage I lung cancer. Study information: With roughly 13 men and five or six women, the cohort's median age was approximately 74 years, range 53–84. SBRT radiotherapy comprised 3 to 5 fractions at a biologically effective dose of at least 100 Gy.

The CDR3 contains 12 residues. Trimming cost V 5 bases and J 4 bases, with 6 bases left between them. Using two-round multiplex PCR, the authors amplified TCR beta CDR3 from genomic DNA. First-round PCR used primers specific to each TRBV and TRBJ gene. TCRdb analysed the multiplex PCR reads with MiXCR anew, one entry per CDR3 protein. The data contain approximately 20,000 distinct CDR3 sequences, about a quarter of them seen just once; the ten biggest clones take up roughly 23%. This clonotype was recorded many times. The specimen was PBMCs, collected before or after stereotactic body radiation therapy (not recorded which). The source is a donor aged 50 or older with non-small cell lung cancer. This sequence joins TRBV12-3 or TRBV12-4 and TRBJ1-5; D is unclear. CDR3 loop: CASSTRNQPQHF. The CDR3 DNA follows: TGTGCCAGCAGTACCAGAAATCAGCCCCAGCATTTT.